This TCR beta chain is drawn from a study of B cell selection in AIRE deficiency. As concerns this clone: The antigen is undetermined.

Regulatory T cells were sorted as CD4+CD25hiCD127low/negative cells. Healthy unrelated donors supplied the control samples. Study findings and constraints: Shorter CDR3s marked shared Treg sequences, biased toward few non-templated insertions. About a third of healthy-shared Treg sequences were found among patient Tconv cells.

Methods used by the authors: Treg pools: around 56,000 distinct patient, some 1x10^5 donor TCRbeta sequences. The assay was immunoSEQ multiplex PCR, and TCRdb's table has in-frame clones only and misses some. V and J calls and clone size follow that table, whereas D and trimming were derived from the DNA. In the table there are tens of thousands of clones, 80% to 95% of which are singletons. What was sequenced was CD4+CD25+ Tregs sorted from PBMCs. The receptor was derived from a human donor in good health.

This chain's CDR3 is CASSLEGNTIYF. The CDR3 region has the DNA TGTGCCAGCAGCTTAGAAGGAAACACCATATATTTT. This chain uses TRBV7-3 with TRBJ1-3; D unresolved. Trimming cost V 2 bases and J 4 bases, with 3 bases left between them. The CDR3 is made up of 12 amino acids. Germline loops: CDR1 SGHTA, CDR2 FQGTGA.